The clone carrying this T cell receptor (beta chain) was detected once. In the study's own analysis: Reference gene primer amplification in the assay estimated nucleated cell counts. Libraries were prepared by immunoSEQ multiplex PCR; TCRdb keeps only in-frame clonotypes and omits some of them. D and trimming come from the DNA, and the V and J calls and clone size come from that table. The sample has some 260,000 clones, roughly 88% seen once. The sample originates from a study of blood T cell repertoires in COVID-19. Turning to the study itself: COVID-19 samples from acute and convalescent phases originated in the United States, Italy and Spain. Nucleic acid was either cDNA or gDNA, and it came from T cells, B-cell-depleted T cells, or PBMCs.

The source is a man older than 75 with acute or convalescent COVID-19. The source material was peripheral blood.

This chain's CDR3 is CASSVGGQGLNEKLFF. CDR3 DNA sequence: TGTGCCAGCAGCGTAGGGGGACAGGGATTGAATGAAAAACTGTTTTTT. The chain has TRBV9 and TRBJ1-4; 9 bases match TRBD1. The CDR3 is made up of 16 amino acids. V was clipped by 0 bases and J by 5 bases; unmatched bases: 5. Germline CDR1 reads SGDLS; CDR2 reads YYNGEE.